This T cell receptor (beta chain) was obtained from a study of blood T cell repertoires in COVID-19. Looking at the study overall: Acute-phase and convalescent COVID-19 samples originated in the United States, Italy and Spain. The cDNA or gDNA used as material had been derived from T cells, B-cell-depleted T cells, or PBMCs.

In the original analysis: Using reference gene primer amplification, nucleated cell counts were estimated. Only in-frame clones appear in the TCRdb table, and some are missing; sequencing was by immunoSEQ multiplex PCR. Clonal size and the V and J genes are those of that table, whereas D and trimming came from the DNA. The table includes 250,000 to 400,000 clones, approximately 89% detected once. Followed longitudinally, the Seattle patients had been enrolled during active infection. Looked up from germline, CDR1 is MNHNS and CDR2 is SASEGT. The junction had 11 bases not matched to a gene; V was cut back by 5 bases and J by 9 bases. CDR3 length equals 16 residues.

J is TRBJ1-6 and V is TRBV6-1; TRBD1 agrees at 9 bases. The TCR sequence derives from a woman in her 30s with COVID-19, enrolled during active disease. Sequenced input: peripheral blood. CDR3 sequence reads: CASSQETGGVSSPLHF. The CDR3 nucleotides are TGTGCCAGCAGTCAAGAGACAGGGGGAGTGAGTTCACCCCTCCACTTT.